Sequencing of this T cell receptor (beta chain) was carried out in a study of CD8 T cells in Susac syndrome. A quantity of 0.5 to 1 ug RNA underwent reverse transcription using random hexamers. Amplification of TCR beta CDR3 across 54 Vbeta and 13 Jbeta was performed with immunoSEQ multiplex PCR. TCRdb used MiXCR to reprocess the immunoSEQ multiplex PCR reads, holding one entry per CDR3 protein. This repertoire shows 100,000 to 150,000 distinct CDR3 sequences, nearly 95% found once; its top ten account for more than 0.095%. The study used healthy donors as controls matched for age and sex. This receptor was taken from a human donor in good health. The source material was CD4+ T cells from PBMCs.

The CDR3, as DNA: TGTGCCAGTAGCCCTCCGGGACGGAGCAATCAGCCCCAGCATTTT. Encoded protein: CASSPPGRSNQPQHF. The V call is TRBV19, the J call TRBJ1-5; D possibly corresponds to TRBD1 (5 bases). CDR3 size: 15 residues. Germline V gene lookup returns CDR1 LNHDA and CDR2 SQIVND (reference sequence). Between the trimmed V and J ends, which lost 6 bases and 1 base, there was a span of 13 bases.